The T cell receptor beta chain described here comes from a study of blood T cell repertoires in COVID-19. Looking at the study overall: Material from acute and convalescent COVID-19 was sourced from the United States, Italy and Spain. Nucleic acid was either cDNA or gDNA, and it came from T cells, B-cell-depleted T cells, or PBMCs.

How the authors handled the data: Reference gene primer amplification gave nucleated cell count estimates. Sequenced by immunoSEQ multiplex PCR; TCRdb stores in-frame clones only, minus some. From that table come the V and J calls and clone size; the DNA was used to work out D and trimming. In the table there are some 250,000 clones, 70% to 90% of which are singletons. The CDR3 totals 17 residues. V lost 2 bases and J lost 0, with 17 bases in between. Germline CDR1 and CDR2: SEHNR and FQNEAQ (reference sequence). The TCR originated in a woman between 35 and 50 years old who had recovered from COVID-19. V is TRBV7-9 and J is TRBJ2-7, with TRBD2 as a possible D gene (6 bases). Input material: peripheral blood. In DNA, the CDR3 is TGTGCCAGCAGCTTACCCACGAGCGGGCCGACCTCCTACGAGCAGTACTTC. It specifies CASSLPTSGPTSYEQYF.